The 22 T cell receptor beta chains reported below all come from one sample, sequenced in a study of breast tumors, draining lymph nodes, adjacent tissues. In TCRdb, the multiplex PCR reads were re-called with MiXCR into one record per CDR3 protein. The sample yields 150,000 to 200,000 distinct CDR3 sequences, around a third seen once. Axillary draining lymph nodes of breast cancer patients supplied the node samples. Sequencing input: axillary lymph node tissue. The receptors derive from a female donor with breast cancer. Some clones in this sample may be carry-over from other donors' samples.

The table lists this clonotype with many counts. The chain combines TRBV11-2 with TRBJ2-1; 13 nucleotides align to TRBD2. CDR1 and CDR2 from the germline V gene are SGHAT and FQNNGV. The V and J ends lost 5 bases and 9 bases, in that order; junction bases with no gene match: 16. The CDR3 runs to 18 residues. This chain's CDR3 is CASSHLRGLAGYATEQFF. The CDR3 DNA follows: TGTGCCAGCAGCCACCTCAGGGGACTAGCGGGATATGCGACTGAGCAGTTCTTC.

This clonotype was detected many times. The V gene is TRBV7-3, the J gene TRBJ2-5, with TRBD1 matching over 10 bases. The CDR3 is 14 amino acids. V dropped 3 bases and J dropped 4; count of bases not matched to a gene: 2. Germline CDR1 SGHTA, CDR2 FQGTGA. This CDR3 is CASSLTGGRETQYF. The CDR3 DNA is TGTGCCAGCAGCTTGACAGGGGGCCGAGAGACCCAGTACTTC.

About this clonotype: One base away lies a much larger clone, so this may be a sequencing read error. The chain uses TRBV9 and TRBJ2-5; 9 bases are shared with TRBD2. Unmatched junction bases numbered 9, after V lost 4 bases and J lost 5 bases. Germline CDR1 SGDLS, CDR2 YYNGEE. The CDR3 totals 15 residues. CDR3: CASSRCGGADETQYF. The CDR3 DNA is TGTGCCAGCAGCAGGTGCGGGGGGGCCGACGAGACCCAGTACTTC.

This clonotype was counted ten times or more. V and J are TRBV29-1 and TRBJ2-7; maybe TRBD2 (5 bases). The CDR3 totals 13 residues. V lost 7 bases to trimming and J lost 3 bases, with 16 bases between them. Germline V lookup: CDR1 SQVTM, CDR2 ANQGSEA. CDR3 sequence (DNA): TGCAGCGCCTACGGACTCATAAACTACGAGCAGTACTTC. Translating gives CSAYGLINYEQYF.

This clonotype has at least ten counts. The chain has TRBV11-2 and TRBJ2-1; the D is unclear. With 5 bases removed from V and 5 bases from J, the gap between germline ends came to 13 bases. The V gene's germline CDR1 is SGHAT and CDR2 FQNNGV. There are 14 residues in the CDR3. The CDR3 loop is CASSIGPTNNEQFF. The CDR3 DNA is TGTGCCAGCAGCATCGGACCAACCAACAATGAGCAGTTCTTC.

This clonotype was picked up many times. The J gene is TRBJ2-7, the V gene TRBV19; D uncertain. The CDR3 extends over 13 amino acids. V lost 0 bases, J lost 2 bases, and 5 bases lay in between. CDR1 and CDR2 from the germline V gene are LNHDA and SQIVND (reference sequence). CDR3 residues: CASSIDLPYEQYF. CDR3 nucleotides: TGTGCCAGTAGTATAGATCTCCCCTACGAGCAGTACTTC.

This clonotype was recorded many times. The chain joins TRBV11-2 to TRBJ2-1; 10 nucleotides agree with TRBD2. The CDR3 is 15 amino acids. Germline-derived CDR1 and CDR2 are SGHAT and FQNNGV. With 4 bases clipped from V and 4 bases from J, the junction kept 4 bases outside the gene matches. CDR3 coding DNA: TGTGCCAGCAGCTACCGGACTAGCGGATACAATGAGCAGTTCTTC. Its translation is CASSYRTSGYNEQFF. The full variable domain, completed using reference TRBV11-2 and TRBJ2-1, is EAGVAQSPRYKIIEKRQSVAFWCNPISGHATLYWYQQILGQGPKLLIQFQNNGVVDDSQLPKDRFSAERLKGVDSTLKIQPAKLEDSAVYLCASSYRTSGYNEQFFGPGTRLTVL.

On this clonotype: No DNA is shown, since the ends of the CDR3 on it are uncertain; the CDR3 is the one TCRdb lists. The chain joins TRBV5-1 to TRBJ1-2. CDR1 is SGHRS, CDR2 YFSETQ, per germline. The CDR3 has 22 amino acids, counting both end residues. This CDR3 reads CASTNQTSMYLCASRAVVGYTF.

This clonotype was counted many times. V gene TRBV7-3 combines with J gene TRBJ2-1, with D perhaps TRBD2 (5 bases). The CDR3 runs 13 residues. Trimming shortened V by 5 bases and J by 2 bases, and 7 bases separated the two germline ends. Germline V gene sequence: CDR1 SGHTA, CDR2 FQGTGA. DNA of the CDR3: TGTGCCAGCAGCCCCGGGACCTACAATGAGCAGTTCTTC. This sequence encodes CASSPGTYNEQFF.

Written as DNA, the CDR3 is TGTGCCAGCAGCTTAGGACTAGCGGGGGGGGAGACCCAGTACTTC. Protein product: CASSLGLAGGETQYF. The rearrangement joins TRBV7-2 to TRBJ2-5, with 14 bases that match TRBD2. V lost 1 base, J lost 5 bases, and 0 bases stayed unmatched. The germline CDR1 and CDR2 sequences are SGHTA and FQGNSA. This CDR3 is built from 15 residues. Variable domain in full (rest from reference TRBV7-2 and TRBJ2-5): GAGVSQSPSNKVTEKGKDVELRCDPISGHTALYWYRQSLGQGLEFLIYFQGNSAPDKSGLPSDRFSAERTGGSVSTLTIQRTQQEDSAVYLCASSLGLAGGETQYFGPGTRLLVL.

This clonotype was seen at least ten times. The chain couples TRBV19 to TRBJ2-7; perhaps TRBD1 as D (6 bases). V lost 4 bases and J lost 5, with 12 bases in between. Germline-derived CDR1 and CDR2 are LNHDA and SQIVND (reference sequence). There are 13 residues in the CDR3. The DNA of the CDR3 is TGTGCCAGTAGTACGCTCGGGACAAACGAGCAGTACTTC. Amino acids: CASSTLGTNEQYF.

A word on this clonotype: Possible read error: a much larger clone is one base away. The chain couples TRBV5-1 to TRBJ2-1; 12 bases fit TRBD2. The CDR3 is made up of 17 amino acids. The germline V gene has CDR1 SGHRS and CDR2 YFSETQ. Unmatched junction bases numbered 9, after V lost 3 bases and J lost 5 bases. The CDR3 DNA follows: TGCGCCAGCAGCTCGGCTAGCGGGGGGGCCTCAGACAATGAGCAGTTCTTC. Amino acids: CASSSASGGASDNEQFF. The complete variable domain, with remaining parts taken from reference TRBV5-1 and TRBJ2-1, reads KAGVTQTPRYLIKTRGQQVTLSCSPISGHRSVSWYQQTPGQGLQFLFEYFSETQRNKGNFPGRFSGRQFSNSRSEMNVSTLELGDSALYLCASSSASGGASDNEQFFGPGTRLTVL.

This clonotype was picked up many times. V gene TRBV6-5 combines with J gene TRBJ2-7; 9 bases are a match to TRBD2. V was clipped by 6 bases and J by 2 bases; unmatched bases: 11. Germline lookup yields CDR1 MNHEY and CDR2 SVGAGI. This CDR3 spans 16 amino acids. The CDR3 region is CASRIPGLAGTYEQYF. CDR3 sequence (DNA): TGTGCCAGCAGGATCCCGGGGCTAGCGGGAACCTACGAGCAGTACTTC.

This clonotype has a count of ten or more. The gene calls are TRBV9 and TRBJ2-7; TRBD2 agrees at 9 bases. The V segment lost 2 bases and the J segment 2 bases; nucleotides outside the gene matches: 5. CDR1 SGDLS and CDR2 YYNGEE come from the germline V gene. The CDR3 contains 15 residues. The DNA of the CDR3 is TGTGCCAGCAGCGTTAGTCTAGCGGGAACCTACGAGCAGTACTTC. Translating it yields CASSVSLAGTYEQYF.

Remarks on this clonotype: This sequence may be a read error, since a much larger clone differs from it by one base. The chain carries TRBV12-3 or TRBV12-4 and TRBJ2-7, with D unresolved. CDR3 length: 13 residues. Trimming stripped 4 bases from V and 2 bases from J, with 9 bases between. The CDR3 region is CASSCAGTYEQYF. DNA of the CDR3: TGTGCCAGCAGTTGCGCCGGAACCTACGAGCAGTACTTC.

The V gene is TRBV7-9, the J gene TRBJ2-5, with D perhaps matching TRBD1 or TRBD2 (6 bases each). V lost 2 bases and J 6 bases, leaving 16 bases between the germline ends. Germline CDR1 is SEHNR and CDR2 is FQNEAQ (reference sequence). This CDR3 region has 15 residues. The DNA for the CDR3 is TGTGCCAGCAGCTTATCCGAGGGGGGAATGAAGACCCAGTACTTC. It encodes CASSLSEGGMKTQYF.

The chain employs TRBV6-2 or TRBV6-3 and TRBJ2-1; D is tentatively TRBD1 or TRBD2 (5 bases each). Germline assignment: CDR1 MNHEY and CDR2 SVGEGT. V was trimmed by 6 bases and J by 8 bases, leaving 17 bases between them. The CDR3 contains 14 residues. CDR3 sequence: CASSHLGALHEQFF. DNA for the CDR3: TGTGCCAGCAGCCACCTCGGGGCCCTGCATGAGCAGTTCTTC.

The V call is TRBV3-1, the J call TRBJ1-1; TRBD1 matches at 7 bases. The V gene's germline CDR1 is LGHDT and CDR2 YNNKEL (reference sequence). V lost 0 bases and J lost 2; bases outside the gene matches: 9. The CDR3 extends over 17 amino acids. The CDR3: CASSQDLGWDRNTEAFF. CDR3 bases: TGTGCCAGCAGCCAAGATTTGGGGTGGGACAGAAACACTGAAGCTTTCTTT.

This clonotype showed up many times. The gene calls are TRBV19 and TRBJ2-1; 7 bases are a match to TRBD2. This CDR3 is 12 amino acids long. Trimming removed 6 bases from V and 6 bases from J; junction bases left unmatched: 2. Germline CDR1 LNHDA, CDR2 SQIVND (reference sequence). The CDR3 spells CASRLAFNEQFF. The CDR3 DNA is TGTGCCAGTAGACTAGCGTTCAATGAGCAGTTCTTC.

This clonotype was observed a few times. The rearrangement uses TRBV6-5 and TRBJ1-4, with TRBD1 matching over 8 bases. Trimming took 4 bases from V and 7 from J; bases not matched to a gene: 17. Germline V lookup: CDR1 MNHEY, CDR2 SVGAGI. The CDR3 has 18 amino acids. The CDR3 DNA reads TGTGCCAGCAGTTTCTCAGGGGGCGGCTTCGGCTTTCCTGAAAAACTGTTTTTT. This translates into CASSFSGGGFGFPEKLFF.

Ten or more counts support this clonotype. V usage is TRBV9 and J usage is TRBJ2-2; D might be TRBD1 (5 bases). V dropped 1 base and J dropped 5 bases, with 12 bases sitting between them. In germline, CDR1 is SGDLS, CDR2 YYNGEE. CDR3 length: 15 residues. CDR3 sequence: CASSVTAGWTGELFF. The CDR3, as DNA: TGTGCCAGCAGCGTAACGGCAGGGTGGACCGGGGAGCTGTTTTTT.

This chain uses TRBV29-1 with TRBJ2-2, with D perhaps TRBD1 (6 bases). The length of the CDR3 is 12 residues. Germline CDR1 and CDR2: SQVTM and ANQGSEA. Trimming stripped 4 bases from V and 8 bases from J, with 11 bases between. Written as DNA, the CDR3 is TGCAGCGTTGGCTATGGGACAGGGGAGCTGTTTTTT. It translates to CSVGYGTGELFF.